This T cell receptor (beta chain) was sequenced in a study of graft-versus-host responses after intestinal transplantation (dated by TCRdb to about 2021). The study in broad terms: Recipients received multivisceral, liver-intestinal, or isolated intestinal transplants. To identify alloreactive clones, pre-transplant mixed lymphocyte reaction products were sequenced and compared with unstimulated pre-transplant donor and recipient T cells. The cohort enrolled roughly 25 intestinal transplant recipients including one retransplant, and 3 patients lacking pretransplant specimens were excluded. A peak of at least 4% donor T cells among recipient peripheral blood mononuclear cells was the definition used for donor T cell macrochimerism. Bulk TCR-beta CDR3 sequencing was used to track graft-versus-host and host-versus-graft alloreactive T cell clones in the graft, circulation and bone marrow after intestinal transplantation. Rather than going through the commercial service, samples from a few later patients were sequenced in-house on an Illumina MiSeq and processed with MiXCR. Every recipient was given anti-thymocyte globulin induction, followed by roughly 3 years of maintenance tacrolimus and steroids. On the study overall, not on this receptor specifically: Peak levels of circulating GvH clones were associated with declines in HvG clones early after transplant. The relatively low number and heterogeneity of intestinal transplant patients limited the conclusions. High GvH to HvG T cell clonal ratios were observed in the allografts of patients with donor T cell macrochimerism. GvH clones were detected in recipient bone marrow, and some appeared earlier in ileal mucosa or blood, consistent with an intestinal mucosal origin.

Its CDR3 holds 15 amino acids, cysteine through phenylalanine. Left in the record is the CDR3 DNA by itself, 45 bases read in frame from the first base. V drops 1 base and J drops 6 bases, leaving 12 bases in between. CDR1 LGHNA and CDR2 YNFKEQ were looked up in the germline V gene. Preparation of the library involved the immunoSEQ multiplex PCR assay. For most patients, genomic DNA was isolated with the Qiagen DNeasy Blood and Tissue Kit and shipped frozen to Adaptive Biotechnologies for TCR sequencing. Adaptive Biotechnologies carried out high-throughput TCR-beta CDR3 sequencing of genomic DNA for most patients. The original methods were these. TCR sequencing data for around 19 patients were retrieved from Adaptive's ImmunoSEQ software; three other patients were processed with MiXCR and VDJtools. To correct CD4 versus CD8 sorting errors, sequences present in both subsets at a frequency ratio below 5:1 were removed. CDR3 nucleotide sequences shared between donor and recipient were removed because the origin of such sequences could not be assigned. At least 2-fold expansion over unstimulated cells and a minimum CFSE-low frequency of 0.002% (template counts) or 0.001% (read counts) were required for clones to be classified as alloreactive. Clones were considered mappable if detected in sequenced pre-transplant spleen, lymph node, or MLR CFSE-low populations of the donor or recipient. Cumulative frequency of alloreactive clones was calculated as a percentage of all sequences weighted by copy number. Imported from immuneACCESS, the table was reduced by TCRdb to in-frame sequences with V and J called. These copies leave out some clones; in studies compared against another copy, an unresolved V gene accounts for under half, and the cause of the remainder is not known. From that table come the V and J calls and clone size; the DNA was used to work out D and trimming. The sample table contains roughly 18,000 clones; only one count was recorded for approximately 40% of them. The top ten hold about 0.9% of the sample.

This clone has only a few counts. The record has no base qualities; no much larger clone is one base away. The intended sense of this specimen's time point label: cells obtained before transplantation from donor or recipient. In the mixed lymphocyte reactions, about 200,000 CFSE-labeled pre-transplant responders were plated with about 200,000 irradiated violet-dye-labeled stimulators and cultured for 5 to 7 days. Proliferating CD3+CD4+CFSE-low and CD3+CD8+CFSE-low responder cells were FACS-sorted on a BD Influx sorter after the mixed lymphocyte reaction. The source material was alloreactive CD4+ T cells from a mixed lymphocyte reaction culture, sampled before intestinal transplant. The intended sense of this specimen's cell subset or site label: CFSE-low proliferating T cells sorted from roughly 6-day pre-transplant mixed lymphocyte reaction (GvH or HvG direction). The clonotype originates from a human patient who received an intestinal transplant. The V gene is TRBV4-2 and the J gene is TRBJ2-2; there is no confident call for the D gene. In nucleotides, the sequence is TGTGCCAGCAGCCAAGCAATCTCCCTCCCCGGGGAGCTGTTTTTT. It specifies CASSQAISLPGELFF.